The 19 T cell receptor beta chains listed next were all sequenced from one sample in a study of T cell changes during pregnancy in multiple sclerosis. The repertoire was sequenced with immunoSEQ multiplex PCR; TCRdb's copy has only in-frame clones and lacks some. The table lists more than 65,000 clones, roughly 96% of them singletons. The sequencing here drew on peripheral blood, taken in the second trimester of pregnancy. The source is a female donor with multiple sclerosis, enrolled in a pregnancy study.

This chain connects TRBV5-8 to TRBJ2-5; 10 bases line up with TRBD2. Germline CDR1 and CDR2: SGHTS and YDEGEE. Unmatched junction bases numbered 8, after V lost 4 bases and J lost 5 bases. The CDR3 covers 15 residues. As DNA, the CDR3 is TGTGCCAGCAGCCCGACGGGACTAGCGACCGAGACCCAGTACTTC. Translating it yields CASSPTGLATETQYF.

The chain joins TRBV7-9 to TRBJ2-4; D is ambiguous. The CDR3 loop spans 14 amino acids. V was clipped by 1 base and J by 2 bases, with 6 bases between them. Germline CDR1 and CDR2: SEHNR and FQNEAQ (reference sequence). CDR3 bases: TGTGCCAGCAGCTTAGTGGAGACCAAAAACATTCAGTACTTC. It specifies CASSLVETKNIQYF.

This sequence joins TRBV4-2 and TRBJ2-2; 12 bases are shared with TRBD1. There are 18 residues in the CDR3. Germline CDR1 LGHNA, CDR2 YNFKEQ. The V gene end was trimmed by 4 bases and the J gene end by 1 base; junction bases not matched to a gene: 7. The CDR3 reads CASSPGTGGWENTGELFF. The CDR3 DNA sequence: TGTGCCAGCAGCCCCGGGACAGGGGGCTGGGAGAACACCGGGGAGCTGTTTTTT.

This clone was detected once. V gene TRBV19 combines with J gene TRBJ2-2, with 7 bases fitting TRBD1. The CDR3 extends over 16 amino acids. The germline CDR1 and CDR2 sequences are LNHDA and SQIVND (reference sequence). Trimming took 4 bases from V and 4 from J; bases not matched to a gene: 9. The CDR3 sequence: CASSTTGQRITGELFF. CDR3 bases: TGTGCCAGTAGTACGACGGGACAGCGAATCACCGGGGAGCTGTTTTTT.

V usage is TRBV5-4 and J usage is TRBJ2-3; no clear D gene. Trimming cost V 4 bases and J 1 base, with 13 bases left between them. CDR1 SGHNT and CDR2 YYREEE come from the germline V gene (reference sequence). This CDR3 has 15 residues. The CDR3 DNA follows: TGTGCCAGCAGCACCAAGGCGCAGGGCACAGATACGCAGTATTTT. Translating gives CASSTKAQGTDTQYF.

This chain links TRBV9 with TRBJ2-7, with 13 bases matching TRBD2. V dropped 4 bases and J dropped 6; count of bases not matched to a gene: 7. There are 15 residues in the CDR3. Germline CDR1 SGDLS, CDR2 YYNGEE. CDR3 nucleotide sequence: TGTGCCAGCAGCCCCAGGACTAGCGGGAGAGGCGAGCAGTACTTC. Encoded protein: CASSPRTSGRGEQYF.

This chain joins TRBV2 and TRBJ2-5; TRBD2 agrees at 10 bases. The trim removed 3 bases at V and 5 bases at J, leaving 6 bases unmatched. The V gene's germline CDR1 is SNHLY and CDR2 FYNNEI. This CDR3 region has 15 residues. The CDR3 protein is CASSDLAGVTETQYF. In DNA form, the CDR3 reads TGTGCCAGCAGTGATCTAGCGGGAGTTACGGAGACCCAGTACTTC.

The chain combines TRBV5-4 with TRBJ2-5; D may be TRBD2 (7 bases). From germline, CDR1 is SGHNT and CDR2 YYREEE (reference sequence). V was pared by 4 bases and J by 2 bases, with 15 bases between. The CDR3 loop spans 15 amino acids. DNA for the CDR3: TGTGCCAGCAGCCCCGGGGAGGGGGAACAAGAGACCCAGTACTTC. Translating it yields CASSPGEGEQETQYF.

This CDR3 reads CASKHSVGSGIGELFF. The CDR3 bases are TGTGCCAGCAAACATTCAGTGGGGAGCGGGATCGGGGAGCTGTTTTTT. The chain has TRBV11-3 and TRBJ2-2, with 7 bases aligning to TRBD2. Trimming cost V 7 bases and J 7 bases; bases outside gene matches: 15. The CDR3 covers 16 residues. In germline, CDR1 is SGHNT, CDR2 YENEEA.

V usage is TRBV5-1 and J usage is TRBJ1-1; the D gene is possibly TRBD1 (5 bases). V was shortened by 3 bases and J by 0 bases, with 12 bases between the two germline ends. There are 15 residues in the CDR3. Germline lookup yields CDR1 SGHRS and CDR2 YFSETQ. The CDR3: CASSWRDSLNTEAFF. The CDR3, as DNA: TGCGCCAGCAGCTGGAGGGACTCCCTGAACACTGAAGCTTTCTTT.

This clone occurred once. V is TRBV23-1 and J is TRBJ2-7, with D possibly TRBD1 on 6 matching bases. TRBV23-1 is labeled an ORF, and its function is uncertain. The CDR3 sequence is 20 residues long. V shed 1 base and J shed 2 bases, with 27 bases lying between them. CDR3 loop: CASSQFRERTDQKKTYEQYF. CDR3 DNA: TGCGCCAGCAGTCAATTTCGGGAAAGGACAGACCAAAAAAAAACCTACGAGCAGTACTTC.

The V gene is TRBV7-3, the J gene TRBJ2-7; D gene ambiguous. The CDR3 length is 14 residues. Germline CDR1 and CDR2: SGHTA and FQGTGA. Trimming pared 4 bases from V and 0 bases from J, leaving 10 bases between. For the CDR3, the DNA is TGTGCCAGCAGCTCCTCGACGGGCTCCTACGAGCAGTACTTC. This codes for CASSSSTGSYEQYF. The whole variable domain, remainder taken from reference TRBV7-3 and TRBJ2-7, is GAGVSQTPSNKVTEKGKYVELRCDPISGHTALYWYRQSLGQGPEFLIYFQGTGAADDSGLPNDRFFAVRPEGSVSTLKIQRTERGDSAVYLCASSSSTGSYEQYFGPGTRLTVT.

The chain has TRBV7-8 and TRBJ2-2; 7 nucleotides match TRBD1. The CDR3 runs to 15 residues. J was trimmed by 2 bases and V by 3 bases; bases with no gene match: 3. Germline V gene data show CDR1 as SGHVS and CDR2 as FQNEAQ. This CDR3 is CASSFGTANTGELFF. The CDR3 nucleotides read TGTGCCAGCAGCTTCGGGACAGCAAACACCGGGGAGCTGTTTTTT.

The CDR3 sequence: CASMAGDGGNQPQHF. The CDR3 nucleotides read TGTGCCAGCATGGCAGGGGACGGCGGCAATCAGCCCCAGCATTTT. The V call is TRBV7-7, the J call TRBJ1-5, with D possibly being TRBD1 (6 bases). V was shortened by 7 bases and J by 2 bases, with 15 bases between the two germline ends. This CDR3 is 15 amino acids long. Germline CDR1 is SSHAT and CDR2 is FNYEAQ (reference sequence). Looking up the rest from reference TRBV7-7 and TRBJ1-5 gives the full variable domain: GAGVSQSPRYKVTKRGQDVTLRCDPISSHATLYWYQQALGQGPEFLTYFNYEAQPDKSGLPSDRFSAERPEGSISTLTIQRTEQRDSAMYRCASMAGDGGNQPQHFGDGTRLSIL.

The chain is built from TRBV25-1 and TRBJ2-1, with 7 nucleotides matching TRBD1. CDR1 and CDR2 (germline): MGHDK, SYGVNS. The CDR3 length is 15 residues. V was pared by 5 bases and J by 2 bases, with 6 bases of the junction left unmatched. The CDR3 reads CASSNRDSTYNEQFF. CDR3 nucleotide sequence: TGTGCCAGCAGTAACCGGGACAGCACCTACAATGAGCAGTTCTTC.

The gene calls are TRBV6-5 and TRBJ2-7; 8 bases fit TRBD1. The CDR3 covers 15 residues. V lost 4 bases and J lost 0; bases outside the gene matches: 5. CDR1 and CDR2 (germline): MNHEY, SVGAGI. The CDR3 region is CASSLTGTGSYEQYF. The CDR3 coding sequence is TGTGCCAGCAGTTTAACCGGGACAGGCTCCTACGAGCAGTACTTC.

The CDR3 DNA sequence: TGTGCCAGCAGCTTGCGGGGGACTAGCGGCCCTAAGGAGCAGTACTTC. Translated: CASSLRGTSGPKEQYF. The V and J genes are TRBV5-4 and TRBJ2-7; 11 bases agree with TRBD2. Trimming removed 1 base from V and 7 bases from J; junction bases left unmatched: 10. The germline V gene has CDR1 SGHNT and CDR2 YYREEE (reference sequence). CDR3 size: 16 residues.

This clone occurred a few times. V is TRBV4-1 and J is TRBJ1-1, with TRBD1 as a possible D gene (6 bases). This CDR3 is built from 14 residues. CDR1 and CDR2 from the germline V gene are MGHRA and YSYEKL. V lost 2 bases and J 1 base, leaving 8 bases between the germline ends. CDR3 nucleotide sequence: TGCGCCAGCAGCCAACAGACAGGGAACACTGAAGCTTTCTTT. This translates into CASSQQTGNTEAFF.

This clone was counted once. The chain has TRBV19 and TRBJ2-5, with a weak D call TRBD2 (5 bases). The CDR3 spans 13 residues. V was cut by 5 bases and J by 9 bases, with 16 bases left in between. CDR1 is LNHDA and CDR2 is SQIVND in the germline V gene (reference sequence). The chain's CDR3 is CASSPDWLGAQYF. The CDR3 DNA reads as TGTGCCAGTAGTCCGGACTGGTTGGGTGCCCAGTACTTC.